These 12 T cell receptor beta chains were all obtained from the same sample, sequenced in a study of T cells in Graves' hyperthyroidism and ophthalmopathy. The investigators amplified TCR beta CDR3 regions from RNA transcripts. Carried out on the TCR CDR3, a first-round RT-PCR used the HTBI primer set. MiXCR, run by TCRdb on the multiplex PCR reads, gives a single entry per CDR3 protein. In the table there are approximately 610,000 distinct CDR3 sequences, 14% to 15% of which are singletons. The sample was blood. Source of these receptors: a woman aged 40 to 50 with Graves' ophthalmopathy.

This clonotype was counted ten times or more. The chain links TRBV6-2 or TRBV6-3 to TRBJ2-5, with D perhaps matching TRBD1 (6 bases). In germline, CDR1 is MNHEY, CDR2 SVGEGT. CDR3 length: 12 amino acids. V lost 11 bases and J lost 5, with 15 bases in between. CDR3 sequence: CACSGQGETQYF. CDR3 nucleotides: TGTGCCTGTTCGGGACAAGGGGAGACCCAGTACTTC.

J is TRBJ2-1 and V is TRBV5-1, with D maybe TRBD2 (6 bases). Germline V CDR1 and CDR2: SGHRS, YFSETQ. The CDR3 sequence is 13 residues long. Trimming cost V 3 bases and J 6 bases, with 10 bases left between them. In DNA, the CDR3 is TGCGCCAGCAGCTCAGGGACTCTCAATGAGCAGTTCTTC. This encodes CASSSGTLNEQFF. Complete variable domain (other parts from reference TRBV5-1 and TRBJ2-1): KAGVTQTPRYLIKTRGQQVTLSCSPISGHRSVSWYQQTPGQGLQFLFEYFSETQRNKGNFPGRFSGRQFSNSRSEMNVSTLELGDSALYLCASSSGTLNEQFFGPGTRLTVL.

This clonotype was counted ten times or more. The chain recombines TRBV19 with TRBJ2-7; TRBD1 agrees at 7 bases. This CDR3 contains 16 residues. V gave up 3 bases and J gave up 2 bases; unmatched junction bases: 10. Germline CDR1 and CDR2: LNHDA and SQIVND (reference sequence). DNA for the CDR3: TGTGCCAGTAGTATCCAAACAGGGGAAGGTCCCTACGAGCAGTACTTC. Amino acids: CASSIQTGEGPYEQYF.

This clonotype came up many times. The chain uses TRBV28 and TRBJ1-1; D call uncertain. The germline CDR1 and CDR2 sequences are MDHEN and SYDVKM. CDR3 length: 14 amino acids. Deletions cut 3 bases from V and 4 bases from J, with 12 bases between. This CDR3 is CASSLTGLGTEAFF. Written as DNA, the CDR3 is TGTGCCAGCAGTTTGACCGGGTTAGGCACTGAAGCTTTCTTT.

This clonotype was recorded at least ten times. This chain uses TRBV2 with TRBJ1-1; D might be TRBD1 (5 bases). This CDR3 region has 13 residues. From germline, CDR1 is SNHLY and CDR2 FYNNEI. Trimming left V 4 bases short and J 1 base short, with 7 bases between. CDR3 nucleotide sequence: TGTGCCAGCAGTGGACAGTGGAACACTGAAGCTTTCTTT. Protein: CASSGQWNTEAFF.

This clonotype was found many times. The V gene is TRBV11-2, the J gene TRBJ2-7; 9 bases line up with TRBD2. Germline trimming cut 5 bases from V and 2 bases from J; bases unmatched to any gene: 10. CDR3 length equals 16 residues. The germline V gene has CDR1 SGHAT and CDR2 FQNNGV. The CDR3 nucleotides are TGTGCCAGCAGCCCCAACCTAGCGGGAAGAGCCTACGAGCAGTACTTC. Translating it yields CASSPNLAGRAYEQYF.

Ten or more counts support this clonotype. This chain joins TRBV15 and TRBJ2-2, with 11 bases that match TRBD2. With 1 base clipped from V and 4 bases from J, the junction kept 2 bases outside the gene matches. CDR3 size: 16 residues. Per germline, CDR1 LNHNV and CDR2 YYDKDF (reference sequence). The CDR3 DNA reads TGTGCCACCAGCAGAGTAGCGGGAGGGCCCACCGGGGAGCTGTTTTTT. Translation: CATSRVAGGPTGELFF. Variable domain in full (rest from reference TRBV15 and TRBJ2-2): DAMVIQNPRYQVTQFGKPVTLSCSQTLNHNVMYWYQQKSSQAPKLLFHYYDKDFNNEADTPDNFQSRRPNTSFCFLDIRSPGLGDTAMYLCATSRVAGGPTGELFFGEGSRLTVL.

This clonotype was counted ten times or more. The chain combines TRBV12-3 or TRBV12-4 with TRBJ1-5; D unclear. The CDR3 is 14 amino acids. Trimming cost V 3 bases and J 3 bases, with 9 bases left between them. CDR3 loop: CASSLNTYNQPQHF. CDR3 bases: TGTGCCAGCAGTTTGAACACTTACAATCAGCCCCAGCATTTT.

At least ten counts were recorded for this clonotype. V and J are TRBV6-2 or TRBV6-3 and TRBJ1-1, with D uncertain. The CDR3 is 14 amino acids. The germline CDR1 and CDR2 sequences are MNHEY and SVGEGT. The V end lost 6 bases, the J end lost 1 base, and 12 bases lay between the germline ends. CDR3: CASRRPFGNTEAFF. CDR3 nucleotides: TGTGCCAGCAGGCGACCTTTTGGGAACACTGAAGCTTTCTTT.

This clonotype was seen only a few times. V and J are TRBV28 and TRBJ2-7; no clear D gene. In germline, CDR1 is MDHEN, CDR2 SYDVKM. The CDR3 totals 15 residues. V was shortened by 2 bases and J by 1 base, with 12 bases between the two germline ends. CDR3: CASSLGGGWSYEQYF. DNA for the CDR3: TGTGCCAGCAGTTTAGGCGGTGGGTGGTCCTACGAGCAGTACTTC.

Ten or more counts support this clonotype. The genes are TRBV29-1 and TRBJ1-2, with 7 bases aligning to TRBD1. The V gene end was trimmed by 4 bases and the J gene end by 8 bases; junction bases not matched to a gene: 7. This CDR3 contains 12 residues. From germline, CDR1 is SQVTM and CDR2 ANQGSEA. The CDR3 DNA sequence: TGCAGCGTTGCCGGGACAGTCGGCGGCTACACCTTC. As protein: CSVAGTVGGYTF.

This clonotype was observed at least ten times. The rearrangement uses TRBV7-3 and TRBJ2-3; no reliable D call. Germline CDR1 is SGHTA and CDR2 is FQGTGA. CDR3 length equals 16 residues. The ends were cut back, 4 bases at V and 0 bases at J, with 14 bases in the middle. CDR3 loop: CASSYLGPPSTDTQYF. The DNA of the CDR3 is TGTGCCAGCAGCTACTTAGGACCCCCTAGCACAGATACGCAGTATTTT.